These 25 T cell receptor beta chains came from one sample sequenced in a study of CD4 T cells in relation to SARS-CoV-2 and coronaviruses. Assay: immunoSEQ multiplex PCR; the TCRdb copy retains only in-frame clones and omits some. The table shows 60,000 to 65,000 clones, with 85% to 95% occurring only once. CD4+ T cells from unexposed donors were obtained before the COVID-19 pandemic (2011-2018). What was sequenced was naive CD4+ T cells from PBMCs. Noted subset: naive CD4+ T cells isolated by negative enrichment. These receptors came from a human donor in good health.

V and J are TRBV10-1 and TRBJ2-2, with TRBD2 matching 14 bases. The CDR3 contains 19 residues. From germline, CDR1 is WNHNN and CDR2 SYGVQD (reference sequence). Losses at the gene ends were 0 bases for V and 6 bases for J; bases not matched to a gene: 9. The CDR3 here is CASSESMYGLAGGAGELFF. CDR3 nucleotides: TGCGCCAGCAGTGAGTCTATGTACGGACTAGCGGGAGGCGCCGGGGAGCTGTTTTTT.

This clone occurred a few times. The rearrangement uses TRBV19 and TRBJ1-5; tentative D call: TRBD1 (5 bases). Trimming removed 4 bases from V and 3 bases from J, with 16 bases in between. CDR1 is LNHDA, CDR2 SQIVND, per germline (reference sequence). The CDR3 consists of 16 residues. CDR3 sequence (DNA): TGTGCCAGTAGTAACAGTCATCAGGGAGACAATCAGCCCCAGCATTTT. As protein: CASSNSHQGDNQPQHF.

J is TRBJ1-2 and V is TRBV6-5, with D unresolved. With 6 bases removed from V and 2 bases from J, the gap between germline ends came to 10 bases. The germline V gene encodes CDR1 MNHEY and CDR2 SVGAGI. There are 13 residues in the CDR3. The CDR3 DNA is TGTGCCAGCAGGGCCCCAAAAAACTATGGCTACACCTTC. Its protein is CASRAPKNYGYTF.

The V call is TRBV18, the J call TRBJ2-1, with 9 positions matching TRBD2. CDR1 KGHSH and CDR2 LQKENI come from the germline V gene. The CDR3 has 20 amino acids. The ends lost 1 base at V and 4 bases at J; junction bases unmatched: 17. The CDR3 loop is CASSPRYPTQREEVYNEQFF. DNA of the CDR3: TGTGCCAGCTCACCACGTTACCCCACGCAGCGGGAGGAAGTATACAATGAGCAGTTCTTC.

This chain uses TRBV18 with TRBJ2-7; no firm D call. The V gene's germline CDR1 is KGHSH and CDR2 LQKENI. The CDR3 runs to 14 residues. V was pared by 3 bases and J by 3 bases, with 12 bases between. DNA of the CDR3: TGTGCCAGCTCACCCCTGATTGGGAACTACGAGCAGTACTTC. It encodes CASSPLIGNYEQYF.

The chain joins TRBV21-1 to TRBJ2-7; the table's D call TRBD2 went unverified against the DNA. TRBV21-1 is shown as a pseudogene. There are 15 residues in the CDR3. The chain's CDR3 is CASNRPGYGSYEQYF. The CDR3 DNA follows: TGTGCCAGCAATCGTCCGGGATATGGCTCCTACGAGCAGTACTTC.

The chain uses TRBV11-2 and TRBJ1-2; D unresolved. In germline, CDR1 is SGHAT, CDR2 FQNNGV. The V and J ends lost 0 bases and 8 bases respectively, with 10 bases between them. The CDR3 extends over 13 amino acids. Here the CDR3 reads CASSLDPSVGYTF. The CDR3 bases are TGTGCCAGCAGCTTAGATCCTTCGGTGGGCTACACCTTC.

The CDR3: CASSLDQGPHTF. CDR3 DNA sequence: TGTGCCAGCAGCTTGGATCAGGGGCCCCACACCTTC. The chain links TRBV5-4 to TRBJ1-2, with a weak D call TRBD1 (6 bases). The CDR3 is made up of 12 amino acids. CDR1 is SGHNT, CDR2 YYREEE, per germline (reference sequence). Trimming pared 0 bases from V and 12 bases from J, leaving 12 bases between. The complete variable domain, with remaining parts taken from reference TRBV5-4 and TRBJ1-2, reads ETGVTQSPTHLIKTRGQQVTLRCSSQSGHNTVSWYQQALGQGPQFIFQYYREEENGRGNFPPRFSGLQFPNYSSELNVNALELDDSALYLCASSLDQGPHTFGSGTRLTVV.

The chain combines TRBV7-6 with TRBJ1-4, with 10 bases lining up with TRBD1. J gave up 8 bases and V 1 base, and 7 bases lay outside the gene matches. Germline lookup yields CDR1 SGHVS and CDR2 FNYEAQ. The CDR3 length is 16 residues. DNA of the CDR3: TGTGCCAGCAGCTTAGGGGACAGGGGTGGAAGGGAAAAACTGTTTTTT. Translating it yields CASSLGDRGGREKLFF.

The DNA for the CDR3 is TGCGCCAGCAGTCAACCCCGAACTAGCGGGCGAGTCTACGAGCAGTACTTC. Amino acids: CASSQPRTSGRVYEQYF. This sequence joins TRBV23-1 and TRBJ2-7, with 9 bases matching TRBD2. TRBV23-1 is treated as an ORF (open reading frame) with a function not yet certain. The CDR3 runs 17 residues. The trim removed 2 bases at V and 3 bases at J, leaving 11 bases unmatched.

In this sample, this clone turned up once. The rearrangement uses TRBV3-1 (or the pseudogene TRBV3-2) and TRBJ2-5; unclear D gene. CDR1 and CDR2 (germline): LGHDT, YNNKEL (reference sequence). The CDR3 is 15 residues long. Trimming took 0 bases from V and 1 from J, leaving 9 bases between them. Written as DNA, the CDR3 is TGTGCCAGCAGCCAAGAGCGGCAGATCCAAGAGACCCAGTACTTC. Translated: CASSQERQIQETQYF.

The chain uses TRBV7-2 and TRBJ2-1; TRBD2 matches at 7 bases. The germline CDR1 and CDR2 sequences are SGHTA and FQGNSA. The CDR3 runs to 16 residues. V shed 1 base, J shed 0 bases, and the junction held 3 bases outside the gene matches. The CDR3 bases are TGTGCCAGCAGCTTAGGCGGGAGCTACTCCTACAATGAGCAGTTCTTC. Protein sequence: CASSLGGSYSYNEQFF.

V is TRBV5-1 and J is TRBJ2-2, with 10 bases that match TRBD1. This CDR3 is built from 18 residues. J gave up 2 bases and V 0 bases, and 7 bases lay outside the gene matches. Per the germline V gene, CDR1 is SGHRS and CDR2 is YFSETQ. As DNA, the CDR3 is TGCGCCAGCAGCTTGGAGGACAGGGGGGCTTTCAACACCGGGGAGCTGTTTTTT. Its translation: CASSLEDRGAFNTGELFF. Based on the CDR3 plus reference TRBV5-1 and TRBJ2-2, the full variable domain is KAGVTQTPRYLIKTRGQQVTLSCSPISGHRSVSWYQQTPGQGLQFLFEYFSETQRNKGNFPGRFSGRQFSNSRSEMNVSTLELGDSALYLCASSLEDRGAFNTGELFFGEGSRLTVL.

The chain recombines TRBV3-1 (or the pseudogene TRBV3-2) with TRBJ1-2; D remains unclear. CDR3 length: 13 residues. Germline loops: CDR1 LGHDT, CDR2 YNNKEL (reference sequence). V was cut by 1 base and J by 0 bases, with 3 bases left in between. Here the CDR3 reads CASSQGTNYGYTF. CDR3 DNA: TGTGCCAGCAGCCAAGGTACTAACTATGGCTACACCTTC.

The V call is TRBV29-1, the J call TRBJ2-7; D unclear. CDR3 size: 13 residues. Trimming shortened V by 1 base and J by 7 bases, and 14 bases separated the two germline ends. CDR1 SQVTM and CDR2 ANQGSEA come from the germline V gene. CDR3 protein: CSVEGRTRREQYF. The CDR3 region has the DNA TGCAGCGTTGAAGGTAGGACCCGTCGGGAGCAGTACTTC.

This sequence joins TRBV4-1 and TRBJ1-1; the match to TRBD1 covers 7 bases. Germline V gene sequence: CDR1 MGHRA, CDR2 YSYEKL. V shed 1 base and J 4 bases; nucleotides not matched to a gene: 12. This CDR3 has 17 amino acids. CDR3 DNA: TGCGCCAGCAGCCAAGGACAGGGAAGGAAGTACGGCACTGAAGCTTTCTTT. Translation gives CASSQGQGRKYGTEAFF.

The V gene is TRBV27, the J gene TRBJ2-3, with TRBD2 matching 12 bases. CDR1 is MNHEY, CDR2 SMNVEV, per germline (reference sequence). This CDR3 has 15 residues. After removal of 5 bases from V and 3 bases from J, the junction contained 3 bases not matched to a gene. CDR3 DNA: TGTGCCAGCAGTCTAGCGGGAGGGCCGACAGATACGCAGTATTTT. Amino acid sequence: CASSLAGGPTDTQYF.

V usage is TRBV5-1 and J usage is TRBJ2-7; 11 bases line up with TRBD2. The germline CDR1 and CDR2 sequences are SGHRS and YFSETQ. The CDR3 runs 15 residues. The V segment lost 6 bases and the J segment 1 base; nucleotides outside the gene matches: 6. CDR3 sequence reads: CASTRLAGYSYEQYF. As DNA, the CDR3 is TGCGCCAGCACCCGACTAGCGGGGTATTCCTACGAGCAGTACTTC. Complete variable domain (other parts from reference TRBV5-1 and TRBJ2-7): KAGVTQTPRYLIKTRGQQVTLSCSPISGHRSVSWYQQTPGQGLQFLFEYFSETQRNKGNFPGRFSGRQFSNSRSEMNVSTLELGDSALYLCASTRLAGYSYEQYFGPGTRLTVT.

V is TRBV19 and J is TRBJ2-3; 7 nucleotides agree with TRBD2. Germline CDR1 LNHDA, CDR2 SQIVND (reference sequence). This CDR3 has 17 residues. V trimming: 1 base; J trimming: 1 base; junction bases outside the gene matches: 8. The CDR3 spells CASSIAGGGGRTDTQYF. Here the CDR3 DNA reads TGTGCCAGTAGTATAGCTGGTGGCGGGGGACGCACAGATACGCAGTATTTT.

The chain uses TRBV5-1 and TRBJ1-4; no firm D call. CDR1 SGHRS and CDR2 YFSETQ come from the germline V gene. Trimming took off 1 base at V and 0 bases at J, with 7 bases between the two ends. The CDR3 runs 15 residues. This CDR3 is CASSLYSATNEKLFF. CDR3 nucleotides: TGCGCCAGCAGCTTGTACTCTGCAACTAATGAAAAACTGTTTTTT.

J is TRBJ2-7 and V is TRBV7-8; 9 bases fit TRBD1. The CDR3 runs to 14 residues. Per germline, CDR1 SGHVS and CDR2 FQNEAQ. Trimming at V came to 7 bases and at J to 4 bases, leaving 8 bases not matched to a gene. The CDR3: CASTRGTGHYEQYF. The CDR3 coding sequence is TGTGCCAGCACGCGAGGGACAGGGCATTACGAGCAGTACTTC.

The chain employs TRBV5-1 and TRBJ2-1; 16 bases are a match to TRBD2. This CDR3 has 15 residues. Per germline, CDR1 SGHRS and CDR2 YFSETQ. The ends lost 4 bases at V and 8 bases at J; junction bases unmatched: 3. Written as DNA, the CDR3 is TGCGCCAGCAGCCATGGGACTAGCGGGAGGGATGAGCAGTTCTTC. Translated, it gives CASSHGTSGRDEQFF. Full variable domain (outside the CDR3, taken from reference TRBV5-1 and TRBJ2-1): KAGVTQTPRYLIKTRGQQVTLSCSPISGHRSVSWYQQTPGQGLQFLFEYFSETQRNKGNFPGRFSGRQFSNSRSEMNVSTLELGDSALYLCASSHGTSGRDEQFFGPGTRLTVL.

This clone was recorded once. This chain connects TRBV19 to TRBJ2-1, with TRBD1 identical over 9 bases. CDR1 and CDR2 from the germline V gene are LNHDA and SQIVND (reference sequence). The CDR3 loop spans 15 amino acids. V shed 7 bases, J shed 8 bases, and the junction held 12 bases outside the gene matches. The CDR3 DNA reads TGTGCCAGTAACCGCCGGGGACAGGGATATGATGAGCAGTTCTTC. The encoded protein is CASNRRGQGYDEQFF.

The rearrangement joins TRBV25-1 to TRBJ2-1; D ambiguous. This CDR3 has 14 residues. Germline loops: CDR1 MGHDK, CDR2 SYGVNS. The V gene lost 3 bases and the J gene lost 8 bases, with 14 bases spanning the gap. The CDR3 DNA is TGTGCCAGCAGTGATTGGGTTCAGGTCCATGAGCAGTTCTTC. Encoded protein: CASSDWVQVHEQFF.

The rearrangement uses TRBV24-1 and TRBJ2-5; D perhaps matches TRBD1 (6 bases). Germline CDR1 KGHDR, CDR2 SFDVKD. The CDR3 spans 15 residues. V dropped 6 bases and J dropped 1 base, with 14 bases sitting between them. The CDR3 nucleotides are TGTGCCACCAGTACGACAGGTGGCCCCCAAGAGACCCAGTACTTC. Translation gives CATSTTGGPQETQYF.